These 13 T cell receptor beta chains originate from one sample sequenced in a study of graft-versus-host responses after intestinal transplantation. No cognate antigen is known for these TCRs. TCRdb keeps only in-frame clones here, not all; method: immunoSEQ multiplex PCR. The sample consists of 100,000 or so clones, around 91% of them appearing once. The specimen was unstimulated CD4+ T cells sorted from spleen or lymph node cells, collected before transplant. Receptors were obtained from a human donor who was the organ donor for an intestinal transplant.

J is TRBJ2-5 and V is TRBV7-2; TRBD2 matches at 10 bases. Germline loops: CDR1 SGHTA, CDR2 FQGNSA. The V gene end was trimmed by 5 bases and the J gene end by 5 bases; junction bases not matched to a gene: 8. CDR3 length equals 15 residues. Here the CDR3 reads CASSKSGGATETQYF. DNA for the CDR3: TGTGCCAGCAGCAAAAGCGGGGGGGCTACGGAGACCCAGTACTTC.

The chain recombines TRBV6-5 with TRBJ1-6; 10 bases fit TRBD1. Losses at the gene ends were 6 bases for V and 9 bases for J; bases not matched to a gene: 5. The length of the CDR3 is 14 residues. Germline lookup yields CDR1 MNHEY and CDR2 SVGAGI. Here the CDR3 reads CASRRDRGLSPLHF. In nucleotides, the CDR3 is TGTGCCAGCAGAAGAGACAGGGGGCTTTCACCCCTCCACTTT.

The chain employs TRBV6-5 and TRBJ2-5, with D maybe TRBD2 (7 bases). This CDR3 is built from 14 residues. Deletions cut 6 bases from V and 3 bases from J, with 14 bases between. The germline gives CDR1 MNHEY, CDR2 SVGAGI. In DNA, the CDR3 is TGTGCCAGCAGGGGGGGGGCCCTGAAAGAGACCCAGTACTTC. Translation gives CASRGGALKETQYF.

The chain carries TRBV18 and TRBJ2-7, with a tentative D call TRBD2 (5 bases). V lost 6 bases and J 1 base, leaving 16 bases between the germline ends. The CDR3 loop spans 15 amino acids. The germline V gene has CDR1 KGHSH and CDR2 LQKENI. This CDR3 reads CASSPTGIQSYEQYF. CDR3 nucleotides: TGTGCCAGCTCGCCGACCGGGATCCAATCCTACGAGCAGTACTTC.

The V gene is TRBV5-4, the J gene TRBJ2-1, with 7 nucleotides matching TRBD1. V shed 3 bases and J 0 bases; nucleotides not matched to a gene: 3. The CDR3 consists of 15 residues. CDR1 is SGHNT and CDR2 is YYREEE in the germline V gene (reference sequence). CDR3 amino acids: CASSYWTGSYNEQFF. The CDR3 nucleotides read TGTGCCAGCAGCTACTGGACAGGCTCCTACAATGAGCAGTTCTTC.

The chain has TRBV30 and TRBJ1-6; weak D call: TRBD1 (5 bases). The V end was cut by 0 bases, the J end by 0 bases, with 12 bases between. The germline V gene encodes CDR1 GTSNPN and CDR2 SVGIG (reference sequence). The CDR3 extends over 17 amino acids. CDR3 residues: CAWSVNRISSYNSPLHF. CDR3 DNA sequence: TGTGCCTGGAGTGTTAACAGGATCTCCTCCTATAATTCACCCCTCCACTTT.

V and J are TRBV7-2 and TRBJ2-4, with D maybe TRBD2 (7 bases). The V gene's germline CDR1 is SGHTA and CDR2 FQGNSA. The CDR3 is 17 residues long. Trimming shortened V by 5 bases and J by 6 bases, and 23 bases separated the two germline ends. The CDR3 loop is CASSATWGGLFVNIQYF. The CDR3 DNA reads as TGTGCCAGCAGCGCGACCTGGGGGGGCCTTTTCGTAAACATTCAGTACTTC.

This chain links TRBV10-3 with TRBJ2-7; the D gene is possibly TRBD2 (6 bases). V shed 10 bases and J shed 12 bases, with 25 bases lying between them. This CDR3 is built from 13 residues. The V gene's germline CDR1 is ENHRY and CDR2 SYGVKD. The chain's CDR3 is CATRAGPVGGMYF. In DNA form, the CDR3 reads TGTGCCACCAGGGCAGGGCCAGTCGGGGGAATGTACTTC.

This clone showed up just once. The CDR3 DNA sequence: TGCGCCAGCAGCCAACTCCCCTCGGGGGGAGGCGCAGATACGCAGTATTTT. Translation gives CASSQLPSGGGADTQYF. The chain uses TRBV4-3 and TRBJ2-3, with 7 bases lining up with TRBD2. Germline assignment: CDR1 LGHNA and CDR2 YSLEER. The CDR3 is 17 amino acids. J gave up 4 bases and V 2 bases, and 12 bases lay outside the gene matches.

This chain links TRBV6-5 with TRBJ1-6; TRBD1 agrees at 8 bases. The CDR3 runs to 14 residues. Germline CDR1 is MNHEY and CDR2 is SVGAGI. Trimming removed 2 bases from V and 7 bases from J; junction bases left unmatched: 1. DNA for the CDR3: TGTGCCAGCAGTTACGGGACAGGAAATTCACCCCTCCACTTT. Its translation is CASSYGTGNSPLHF.

The V gene is TRBV7-2, the J gene TRBJ1-5; TRBD1 might be the D (5 bases). The CDR3 runs to 14 residues. CDR1 SGHTA and CDR2 FQGNSA come from the germline V gene. V lost 1 base to trimming and J lost 9 bases, with 13 bases between them. The CDR3 DNA is TGTGCCAGCAGCTTAGACCCGGGGACTCTGCCCCAGCATTTT. Translation gives CASSLDPGTLPQHF.

CDR3 nucleotides: TGCGCCAGCAGCCAGAAAACAGGGCTCTCCTACGAGCAGTACTTC. Translation: CASSQKTGLSYEQYF. The V and J genes are TRBV4-3 and TRBJ2-7; D is possibly TRBD1 (6 bases). The CDR3 runs 15 residues. Germline V CDR1 and CDR2: LGHNA, YSLEER. V was clipped by 3 bases and J by 0 bases, with 12 bases between them.

This chain connects TRBV5-1 to TRBJ1-2; the D gene is possibly TRBD1 (5 bases). The CDR3 covers 16 residues. V was trimmed by 3 bases and J by 3 bases, leaving 18 bases between them. The germline CDR1 and CDR2 sequences are SGHRS and YFSETQ. The CDR3 bases are TGCGCCAGCAGCTGGGGGGGGGTTCGGGGAGACTATGGCTACACCTTC. It encodes CASSWGGVRGDYGYTF.